This TCR beta chain was identified during a study of post-analysis software for immune sequencing data. Study in general: The patients showed relapsing-remitting, secondary progressive and progressive-relapsing multiple sclerosis courses. Study conclusions and caveats: Same-batch samples co-clustered strongly by F measure. Multiple sclerosis was associated with a significant reduction in normalized Chao1 diversity relative to controls. Elevated frequency relative to controls characterized several TRBV segments in patients, TRBV5-6, TRBV5-1 and TRBV20-1 among them.

The CDR3 is 16 residues long. V lost 5 bases, J lost 0 bases, and 6 bases stayed unmatched. Incorporated into the TCR beta cDNA libraries were unique molecular identifiers, which served to reduce PCR and sequencing biases. It was from about 0.94 to 9.7 million T cells that some 460,000 cDNA molecules came. TCRdb re-called the PCR reads with MiXCR, one entry per CDR3 protein. In the table there are 750,000 to 900,000 distinct CDR3 sequences, roughly 50% of which are singletons. To note about this clonotype: Its specificity is unknown.

This sequence was found in a girl under 18 with multiple sclerosis. V is TRBV12-3 or TRBV12-4 and J is TRBJ2-4, with 8 bases lining up with TRBD1. The sequenced sample consisted of blood. The chain's CDR3 is CASSPWTGKAKNIQYF. The CDR3 DNA is TGTGCCAGCAGTCCGTGGACAGGGAAAGCCAAAAACATTCAGTACTTC.